A selection of T cell receptor beta chains follows, all from one sample in a study of shared clonotypes between healthy human individuals. TCRdb's table, derived via immunoSEQ multiplex PCR, lists solely in-frame clones and lacks some. This sample has fewer than 400,000 clones, with roughly 70% found just once. Sequencing was performed on memory CD4+ T cells sorted from blood. These receptors were taken from a man aged 25 to 40 in good health. Both conserved end residues are trimmed from each CDR3.

V | CDR3
TRBV4-1 | ASSQEYFGGHRVDEQY
TRBV28 | ASSDPGASTYGYT
TRBV19 | ASSSSGGQETQY
TRBV7-2 | ASSLSPGDEQY
TRBV19 | ASSTWGTDYEQY
TRBV4-2 | ASSQGGVAPNNEQF
TRBV7-2 | ASSRLGTTNEKLF
TRBV18 | ASSPTGTGNSGNTIY
TRBV28 | ASSTLQVGDTEAF
TRBV7-2 | ASSPRVAGGFEQF
TRBV6-1 | ASSEDGNQPQH
TRBV4-1 | ASSSQLAGITDTQY
TRBV30 | AWSVRTGVDEQY
TRBV2 | ASSFAGAHNEQF
TRBV5-1 | ASSLLDTYEQY
TRBV7-2 | ASSLGPSGNYEQY
TRBV28 | ASKQMHTQY
TRBV18 | ASSPGQGSNQPQH
TRBV6-6 | ASSYGTGNTYEQY
TRBV5-6 | ASSSPSWPDTQY
TRBV10-3 | AIKEGSYNEQF
TRBV5-1 | ASSLDRITDTQY
TRBV10-1 | ASSRTRENEQY
TRBV4-1 | ASSQAGTSGRTQY